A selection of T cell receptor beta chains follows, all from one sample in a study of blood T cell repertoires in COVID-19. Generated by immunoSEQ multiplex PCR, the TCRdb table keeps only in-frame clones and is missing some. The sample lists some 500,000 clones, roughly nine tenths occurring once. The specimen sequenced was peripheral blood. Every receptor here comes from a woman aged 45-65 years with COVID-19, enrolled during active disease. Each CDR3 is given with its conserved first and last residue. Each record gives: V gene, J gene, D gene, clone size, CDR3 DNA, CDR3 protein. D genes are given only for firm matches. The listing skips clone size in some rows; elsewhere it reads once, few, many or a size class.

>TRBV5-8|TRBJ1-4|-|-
TGTGCCAGCAGCTTGAGGCAGGATGCAACTAATGAAAAACTGTTTTTT
CASSLRQDATNEKLFF
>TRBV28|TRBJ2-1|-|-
TGTGCCAGCAGTCCTCGGACAGCCTCCTACAATGAGCAGTTCTTC
CASSPRTASYNEQFF
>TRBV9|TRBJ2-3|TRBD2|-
TGTGCCAGCAGCGTAGCGGGTAGCGGGGCGGATACGCAGTATTTT
CASSVAGSGADTQYF
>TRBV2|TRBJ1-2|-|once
TGTGCCAGCAGTTCTATGGAGGGCTACACCTTC
CASSSMEGYTF
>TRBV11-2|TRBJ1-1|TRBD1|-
TGTGCCAGCAGCCCGGGACAGGGGAGTCCCGTAGGGGAAGCTTTCTTT
CASSPGQGSPVGEAFF
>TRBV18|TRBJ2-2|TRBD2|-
TGTGCCAGCTCGGTAAACTCACTAGCGGGGACGAACACCGGGGAGCTGTTTTTT
CASSVNSLAGTNTGELFF
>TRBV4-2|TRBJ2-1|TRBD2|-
TGTGCCAGCAGCCAAGATTTAGCGGGGGGGCAGCAGTTCTTC
CASSQDLAGGQQFF
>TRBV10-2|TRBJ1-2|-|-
TGCGCCAGCAGTGAGCCCGGGAGGAGCTACACCTTC
CASSEPGRSYTF
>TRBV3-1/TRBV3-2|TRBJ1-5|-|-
TGTGCCAGCAGCCAAGGTAATAGCCGGCCCCAGCATTTT
CASSQGNSRPQHF
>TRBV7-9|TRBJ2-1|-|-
TGTGCCAGCAGCTCCCGCAATAGAGCGGGTGTCCACAATGAGCAGTTCTTC
CASSSRNRAGVHNEQFF
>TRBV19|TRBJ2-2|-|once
TGTGCCAGTAGTAGCCGTCGACAGAACCCGAACACCGGGGAGCTGTTTTTT
CASSSRRQNPNTGELFF
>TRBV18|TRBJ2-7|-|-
TGTGCCAGCTCACCAGGGCTCGAGCAGTACTTC
CASSPGLEQYF
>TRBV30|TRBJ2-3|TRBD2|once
TGTGCCTGGACTCATGGCGGGGGGGGGAGACGAGATACGCAGTATTTT
CAWTHGGGGRRDTQYF
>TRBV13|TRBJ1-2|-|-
TGTGCCAGCAGCCGCGGACTAAGGAATTGGCGGGGGACCTTC
CASSRGLRNWRGTF
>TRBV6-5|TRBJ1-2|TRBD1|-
TGTGCCAGCAGCCTCACAGGGGATGGTGGCTACACCTTC
CASSLTGDGGYTF
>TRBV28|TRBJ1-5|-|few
TGTGCCAGCATTGGGCGAAATCAGCCCCAGCATTTT
CASIGRNQPQHF
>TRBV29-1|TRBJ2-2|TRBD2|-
TGCAGCGGCAGCGGGACTAGCGGGGGGCCTCGTACCGGGGAGCTGTTTTTT
CSGSGTSGGPRTGELFF
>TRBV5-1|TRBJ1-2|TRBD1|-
TGCGCCAGCAGCTTGGAGACAGGGGCTAACTATGGCTACACCTTC
CASSLETGANYGYTF
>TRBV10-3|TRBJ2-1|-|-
TGTGCCATCAGATGGGTAGAGGAGTGTGAATCCTACAATGAGCAGTTCTTC
CAIRWVEECESYNEQFF
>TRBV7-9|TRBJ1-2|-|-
TGTGCCAGCAGCCGAGGAACATACTATGGCTACACCTTC
CASSRGTYYGYTF
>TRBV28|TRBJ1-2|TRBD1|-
TGTGCCAGCAGTTTGACCGGGACAGGGTTAATGGGTGGCTACACCTTC
CASSLTGTGLMGGYTF
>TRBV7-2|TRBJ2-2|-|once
TGTGCCAGCTGGGGACAATTGAACACCGGGGAGCTGTTTTTT
CASWGQLNTGELFF
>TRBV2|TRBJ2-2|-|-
TGTGCCAGCAGTGGTGGTAGGGGCCTTGCTGGCGGGGAGCTGTTTTTT
CASSGGRGLAGGELFF
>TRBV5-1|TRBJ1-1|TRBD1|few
TGCGCCAGCAGGGCTGAGACAGGGGGAGATACTGAAGCTTTCTTT
CASRAETGGDTEAFF
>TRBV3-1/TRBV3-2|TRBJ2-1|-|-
TGTGCCAGCAGCCCCGGACAGCGTTTCCAGTTCTTC
CASSPGQRFQFF
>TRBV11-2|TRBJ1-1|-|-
TGTGCCAGCAGCTTCGCGGATTCAAGAGCTTTCTTT
CASSFADSRAFF
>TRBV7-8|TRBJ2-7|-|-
TGTGCCAGCAGCCCCATGTTACTAGCTACCTACGAGCAGTACTTC
CASSPMLLATYEQYF
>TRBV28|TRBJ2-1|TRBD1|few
TGTGCCAGCATGACAGGGAGCTCCTACAATGAGCAGTTCTTC
CASMTGSSYNEQFF
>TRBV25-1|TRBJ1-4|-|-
TGTGCCAGCAGTGAATCTGCGGGACCGCCTAATGAAAAACTGTTTTTT
CASSESAGPPNEKLFF
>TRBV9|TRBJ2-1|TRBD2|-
TGTGCCAGCAGCGTAGCTTCCAGCGGGGGAAGCTCCTACAATGAGCAGTTCTTC
CASSVASSGGSSYNEQFF
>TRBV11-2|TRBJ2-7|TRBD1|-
TGTGCCAGCAGCTTATATCCAGGGGGCAACTACGAGCAGTACTTC
CASSLYPGGNYEQYF
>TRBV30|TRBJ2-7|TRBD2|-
TGTGCCTGCCAGGATACTAGCGGGGGTTACGAGCAGTACTTC
CACQDTSGGYEQYF
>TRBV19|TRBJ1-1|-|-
TGTGCCAGTAGTATTCCGGGGGACGACACTGAAGCTTTCTTT
CASSIPGDDTEAFF
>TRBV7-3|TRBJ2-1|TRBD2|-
TGTGCCAGCAGCCCGCGACTAGCGGGGACCCCTACAGAGGAGCAGTTCTTC
CASSPRLAGTPTEEQFF
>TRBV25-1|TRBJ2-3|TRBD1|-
TGTGCCAGCAGTGAATCCCCGGGACAGGGCACAGATACGCAGTATTTT
CASSESPGQGTDTQYF
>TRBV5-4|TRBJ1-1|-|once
TGTGCCAGCAGCTTGGATTCATCTCCGGGAGGAGCTTTCTTT
CASSLDSSPGGAFF
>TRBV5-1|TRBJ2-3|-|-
TGCGCCAGCAGCTTGGCCGGCGATTCGCAGGTTACAGATACGCAGTATTTT
CASSLAGDSQVTDTQYF
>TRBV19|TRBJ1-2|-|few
TGTGCCAGTAGTTCGTGGAATCAGGAGGACTATGGCTACACCTTC
CASSSWNQEDYGYTF
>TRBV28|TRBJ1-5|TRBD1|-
TGTGCCAGCAGCCATAGTCAGGGGGCGAGCAATCAGCCCCAGCATTTT
CASSHSQGASNQPQHF
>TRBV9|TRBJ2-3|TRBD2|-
TGTGCCAGCAGCGGATTCTATGTAGCGGGGGGTGCCACAGATACGCAGTATTTT
CASSGFYVAGGATDTQYF
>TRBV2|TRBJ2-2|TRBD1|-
TGTGCCAGCAGTGGACAGGGGCTAAACACCGGGGAGCTGTTTTTT
CASSGQGLNTGELFF
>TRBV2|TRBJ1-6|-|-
TGTGCCAGCTCGCCCGCCCCGAGAGGTTCACCCCTCCACTTT
CASSPAPRGSPLHF
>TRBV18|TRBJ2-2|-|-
TGTGCCAGCTCACCGCGTGGAGATGGCGGGGAGCTGTTTTTT
CASSPRGDGGELFF
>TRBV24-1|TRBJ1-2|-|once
TGTGCCACCAGTGATTTGCGTAAGAAAAACAGGGACTATGGCTACACCTTC
CATSDLRKKNRDYGYTF
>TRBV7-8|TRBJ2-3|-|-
TGTGCCAGCAGTTCTTTACAGGGCTCAGATACGCAGTATTTT
CASSSLQGSDTQYF
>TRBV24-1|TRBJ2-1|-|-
TGTGCCACCAGTGATTCCACTAGTCAAAGCAATGAGCAGTTCTTC
CATSDSTSQSNEQFF
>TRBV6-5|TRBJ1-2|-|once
TGTGCCAGCAGAAAAGGGGGTGAAAATGGCTACACCTTC
CASRKGGENGYTF
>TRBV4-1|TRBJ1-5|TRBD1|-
TGCGCCAGCAGCCCCGACAGGGGTCAGGGTCAGCCCCAGCATTTT
CASSPDRGQGQPQHF
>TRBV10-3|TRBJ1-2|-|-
TGTGCCATCAGGGAGGGGGAGAACTACACCTTC
CAIREGENYTF
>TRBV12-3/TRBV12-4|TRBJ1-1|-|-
TGTGCCAGCAGTTCAGGGTCTCGCACTGAAGCTTTCTTT
CASSSGSRTEAFF
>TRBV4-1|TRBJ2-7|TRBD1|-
TGCGCCAGCAGCCGGGACAGCTACGAGCAGTACTTC
CASSRDSYEQYF
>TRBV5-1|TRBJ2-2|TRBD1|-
TGCGCCAGCAGCTTGTACAGGGGGGACACCGGGGAGCTGTTTTTT
CASSLYRGDTGELFF